Presented here are 8 T cell receptor beta chains from one specimen sequenced in a study of T cell repertoires in cytomegalovirus infection (dated by TCRdb to about 2019). Their antigens remain unidentified. The treatment or condition label on this specimen signifies: in vitro stimulation with specific CMV peptide epitopes to enrich CMV-specific T cells. TCRdb lists the instrument as Illumina HiSeq 1500. TCRdb reprocessed the public reads (quality trimming at Q25 with fastp, clone calling with MiXCR) and kept in-frame beta chains. Every distinct CDR3 protein forms one entry, paired with its most common genes and DNA. Within this sample are hundreds of thousands of distinct CDR3 sequences, with about two fifths of them counted one time only. The ten largest make up around 45% of the sample. The sample consisted of cultured PBMCs, taken from culture after CMV antigen stimulation. The receptor set was obtained from a human donor in good health (CMV status not recorded). Some clones in this sample may be carry-over from other donors' samples.

CDR3 nucleotide sequence: TGTGCCAGCAGCCACTCGGGACACCTCTCTGGAAACACCATATATTTT. Protein sequence: CASSHSGHLSGNTIYF. The chain joins TRBV7-9 to TRBJ1-3, with D possibly matching TRBD1 (6 bases). The CDR3 consists of 16 residues. The germline CDR1 and CDR2 sequences are SEHNR and FQNEAQ (reference sequence). V was cut by 5 bases and J by 0 bases, with 14 bases left in between.

The chain is built from TRBV7-6 and TRBJ1-6, with TRBD1 identical over 8 bases. CDR3 length: 19 amino acids. Per the germline V gene, CDR1 is SGHVS and CDR2 is FNYEAQ. The junction had 16 bases not matched to a gene; V was cut back by 5 bases and J by 4 bases. The CDR3 DNA is TGTGCCAGCAGCCCGCGGACAGGGCTAATTTCCGATTATAATTCACCCCTCCACTTT. It codes for CASSPRTGLISDYNSPLHF.

This chain uses TRBV12-3 or TRBV12-4 with TRBJ2-2, with TRBD2 matching 11 bases. V lost 4 bases to trimming and J lost 4 bases; unmatched junction nucleotides: 2. This CDR3 region has 15 residues. CDR3 nucleotides: TGTGCCAGCAGTTCTAGCGGGGGGACCACCGGGGAGCTGTTTTTT. Translating gives CASSSSGGTTGELFF.

This clonotype was detected a few times. This chain uses TRBV7-2 with TRBJ2-1, with unresolved D. Trimming cost V 1 base and J 7 bases, with 8 bases left between them. Germline V gene lookup returns CDR1 SGHTA and CDR2 FQGNSA. The CDR3 length is 13 residues. The CDR3 region is CASSLEWSNEQFF. Written as DNA, the CDR3 is TGTGCCAGCAGCTTAGAGTGGTCGAATGAGCAGTTCTTC.

This clonotype was picked up a small number of times. The rearrangement joins TRBV7-2 to TRBJ2-3, with 12 positions matching TRBD2. Germline CDR1 is SGHTA and CDR2 is FQGNSA. This CDR3 is 16 amino acids long. V was clipped by 4 bases and J by 7 bases; unmatched bases: 9. The CDR3 coding sequence is TGTGCCAGCAGCTCCCGGACTAGCGGGGTCCCGTATACGCAGTATTTT. Its protein is CASSSRTSGVPYTQYF.

In this sample, this clonotype turned up a few times. V and J are TRBV7-9 and TRBJ2-6; the D gene is possibly TRBD1 (6 bases). The germline CDR1 and CDR2 sequences are SEHNR and FQNEAQ (reference sequence). CDR3 length: 18 residues. Trimming removed 5 bases from V and 1 base from J, with 18 bases in between. The CDR3 DNA follows: TGTGCCAGCAGCGTCGGTGGGGGCGCATTGTCTGGGGCCAACGTCCTGACTTTC. Translated: CASSVGGGALSGANVLTF. Variable domain in full (rest from reference TRBV7-9 and TRBJ2-6): DTGVSQNPRHKITKRGQNVTFRCDPISEHNRLYWYRQTLGQGPEFLTYFQNEAQLEKSRLLSDRFSAERPKGSFSTLEIQRTEQGDSAMYLCASSVGGGALSGANVLTFGAGSRLTVL.

This clonotype was counted only a few times. The chain recombines TRBV7-6 with TRBJ1-2; 10 positions agree with TRBD1. In germline, CDR1 is SGHVS, CDR2 FNYEAQ. There are 15 residues in the CDR3. V lost 5 bases and J lost 8; bases outside the gene matches: 11. The CDR3 region is CASSQSGTGAGGYTF. DNA of the CDR3: TGTGCCAGCAGCCAGTCGGGGACAGGGGCCGGCGGCTACACCTTC.

V usage is TRBV7-9 and J usage is TRBJ2-3; 9 positions agree with TRBD2. This CDR3 region has 15 residues. Germline V CDR1 and CDR2: SEHNR, FQNEAQ (reference sequence). V was clipped by 4 bases and J by 4 bases; unmatched bases: 6. This chain's CDR3 is CASSSDLAGSDTQYF. Written as DNA, the CDR3 is TGTGCCAGCAGCTCGGACCTAGCGGGGTCAGATACGCAGTATTTT. The complete variable domain, with remaining parts taken from reference TRBV7-9 and TRBJ2-3, reads DTGVSQNPRHKITKRGQNVTFRCDPISEHNRLYWYRQTLGQGPEFLTYFQNEAQLEKSRLLSDRFSAERPKGSFSTLEIQRTEQGDSAMYLCASSSDLAGSDTQYFGPGTRLTVL.